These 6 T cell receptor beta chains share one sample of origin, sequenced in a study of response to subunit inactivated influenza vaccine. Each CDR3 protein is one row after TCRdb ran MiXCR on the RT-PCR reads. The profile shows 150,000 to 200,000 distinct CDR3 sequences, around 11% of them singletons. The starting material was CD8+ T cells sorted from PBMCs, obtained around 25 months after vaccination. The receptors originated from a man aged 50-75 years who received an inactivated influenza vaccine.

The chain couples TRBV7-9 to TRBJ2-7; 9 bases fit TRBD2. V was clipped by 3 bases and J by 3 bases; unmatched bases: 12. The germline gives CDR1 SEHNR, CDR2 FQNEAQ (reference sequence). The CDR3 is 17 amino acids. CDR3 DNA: TGTGCCAGCAGCTTGGGTAGCGGGGGCCTCTTCTACTACGAGCAGTACTTC. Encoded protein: CASSLGSGGLFYYEQYF.

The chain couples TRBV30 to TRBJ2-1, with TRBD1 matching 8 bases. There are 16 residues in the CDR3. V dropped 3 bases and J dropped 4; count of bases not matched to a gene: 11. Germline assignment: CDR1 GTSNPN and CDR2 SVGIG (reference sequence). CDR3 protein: CAWSPGQVGLYNEQFF. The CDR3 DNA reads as TGTGCCTGGAGCCCGGGACAGGTTGGGCTTTACAATGAGCAGTTCTTC.

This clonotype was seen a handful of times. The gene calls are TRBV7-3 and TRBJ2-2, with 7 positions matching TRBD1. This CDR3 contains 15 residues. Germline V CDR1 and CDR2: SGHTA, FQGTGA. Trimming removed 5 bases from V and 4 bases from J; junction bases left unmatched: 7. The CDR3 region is CASSPGQAGTGELFF. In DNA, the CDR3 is TGTGCCAGCAGCCCAGGACAGGCGGGCACCGGGGAGCTGTTTTTT.

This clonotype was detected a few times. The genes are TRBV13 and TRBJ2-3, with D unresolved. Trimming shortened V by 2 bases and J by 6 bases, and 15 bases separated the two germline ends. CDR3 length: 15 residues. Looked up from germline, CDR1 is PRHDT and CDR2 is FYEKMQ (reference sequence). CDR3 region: CASSLTFTLSDTQYF. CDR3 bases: TGTGCCAGCAGCTTAACTTTTACCCTTTCGGATACGCAGTATTTT.

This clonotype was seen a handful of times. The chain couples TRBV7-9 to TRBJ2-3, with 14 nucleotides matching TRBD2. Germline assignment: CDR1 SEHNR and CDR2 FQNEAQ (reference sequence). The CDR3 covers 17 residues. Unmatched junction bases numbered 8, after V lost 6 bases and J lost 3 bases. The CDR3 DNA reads TGTGCCAGCAGTTCACCGACTAGCGGGGGGGCTACAGATACGCAGTATTTT. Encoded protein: CASSSPTSGGATDTQYF.

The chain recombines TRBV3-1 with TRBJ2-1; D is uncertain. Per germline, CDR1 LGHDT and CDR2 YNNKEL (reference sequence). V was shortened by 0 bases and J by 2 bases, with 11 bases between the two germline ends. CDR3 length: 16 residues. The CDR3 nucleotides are TGTGCCAGCAGCCAAGACCAGAGCAGCGCCTACAATGAGCAGTTCTTC. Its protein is CASSQDQSSAYNEQFF.